These T cell receptor beta chains were read from a single sample in a study of cytotoxic CD8 clonotypes in ibrutinib-treated CLL. Here immunoSEQ multiplex PCR was the method, and the copy in TCRdb shows in-frame clones only, minus some. The table shows fewer than 3,000 clones, with more than 75% occurring only once. The sample consisted of PBMCs, taken before ibrutinib treatment. The receptors here all came from a human donor with chronic lymphocytic leukemia. Each CDR3 is given with its conserved first and last residue. The D gene is left open where the match is weak. Part of the rows lack a size; the others show once, few, many or a class for expanded clones.

CDR3nt: TGTGCCAGCAGTGCCCTCCTCGGGACGAGTCAGCCCCAGCATTTT
CDR3aa: CASSALLGTSQPQHF
v_gene: TRBV27
d_gene: .
j_gene: TRBJ1-5
abundance: .

CDR3nt: TGTGCCAGCAGCGTAGGGCTCTGGAATGAGCAGTTCTTC
CDR3aa: CASSVGLWNEQFF
v_gene: TRBV9
d_gene: .
j_gene: TRBJ2-1
abundance: .

CDR3nt: TGTGCCAGCAGTGACTCTCGACAGGGGGGTACTAACTATGGCTACACCTTC
CDR3aa: CASSDSRQGGTNYGYTF
v_gene: TRBV6-4
d_gene: TRBD1
j_gene: TRBJ1-2
abundance: .

CDR3nt: TGTGCCAGCAGCTCGGGGCTGGTTAATGAAAAACTGTTTTTT
CDR3aa: CASSSGLVNEKLFF
v_gene: TRBV5-4
d_gene: .
j_gene: TRBJ1-4
abundance: .

CDR3nt: TGCGCCAGCAGCTTGGCGGGGGCGCCGGCAGATACGCAGTATTTT
CDR3aa: CASSLAGAPADTQYF
v_gene: TRBV5-1
d_gene: .
j_gene: TRBJ2-3
abundance: .

CDR3nt: TGTGCCACCCGGGGGACAGGGACCTACAATGAGCAGTTCTTC
CDR3aa: CATRGTGTYNEQFF
v_gene: TRBV2
d_gene: TRBD1
j_gene: TRBJ2-1
abundance: .

CDR3nt: TGCGCCAGCAGCTCCTACAGACTGAACACTGAAGCTTTCTTT
CDR3aa: CASSSYRLNTEAFF
v_gene: TRBV4-1
d_gene: .
j_gene: TRBJ1-1
abundance: few

CDR3nt: TGCGCCAGCAGCCAAGAAGGCCCCGGGGACGAGCAGTACTTC
CDR3aa: CASSQEGPGDEQYF
v_gene: TRBV4-1
d_gene: .
j_gene: TRBJ2-7
abundance: .

CDR3nt: TGTGCCAGCAGTTTCAAGGGGATGGACACTGAAGCTTTCTTT
CDR3aa: CASSFKGMDTEAFF
v_gene: TRBV6-6
d_gene: .
j_gene: TRBJ1-1
abundance: once

CDR3nt: TGTGCCATCGGGGAGCCCTACGAGCAGTACTTC
CDR3aa: CAIGEPYEQYF
v_gene: TRBV10-3
d_gene: .
j_gene: TRBJ2-7
abundance: .

CDR3nt: TGTGCCAGCAGCGGAAACAGGGTGTCCGGCACTGAAGCTTTCTTT
CDR3aa: CASSGNRVSGTEAFF
v_gene: TRBV9
d_gene: .
j_gene: TRBJ1-1
abundance: .

CDR3nt: TGTGCCAGCAGTGACCAGGACAGGGCCGATGAGCAGTTCTTC
CDR3aa: CASSDQDRADEQFF
v_gene: TRBV25-1
d_gene: TRBD1
j_gene: TRBJ2-1
abundance: .

CDR3nt: TGCGCCAGCAGCTTGGGCGGGGGGAATTACGAGCAGTACTTC
CDR3aa: CASSLGGGNYEQYF
v_gene: TRBV5-1
d_gene: TRBD2
j_gene: TRBJ2-7
abundance: .

CDR3nt: TGTGCCAGCAGTGAGGATAGGGGTTTTTCTAATGAAAAACTGTTTTTT
CDR3aa: CASSEDRGFSNEKLFF
v_gene: TRBV2
d_gene: .
j_gene: TRBJ1-4
abundance: once

CDR3nt: TGCGCCAGCAGCTTGTCGGGGGAAAAGTACTTC
CDR3aa: CASSLSGEKYF
v_gene: TRBV5-1
d_gene: .
j_gene: TRBJ2-7
abundance: .

CDR3nt: TGTGCCAGCAGCGGGTTACAAAGTCGGGCCAACGTCCTGACTTTC
CDR3aa: CASSGLQSRANVLTF
v_gene: TRBV4-2
d_gene: .
j_gene: TRBJ2-6
abundance: few

CDR3nt: TGTGCCAGCAGTGAGAGGGACAGGGGGATGGATGAGCAGTTCTTC
CDR3aa: CASSERDRGMDEQFF
v_gene: TRBV2
d_gene: TRBD1
j_gene: TRBJ2-1
abundance: .

CDR3nt: TGCGCCAGCAGCTTGAATGGCCGAACTAGCACAGATACGCAGTATTTT
CDR3aa: CASSLNGRTSTDTQYF
v_gene: TRBV5-1
d_gene: .
j_gene: TRBJ2-3
abundance: .

CDR3nt: TGCAGCGTGGAAGGGGGGGCGGTCTACAATGAGCAGTTCTTC
CDR3aa: CSVEGGAVYNEQFF
v_gene: TRBV29-1
d_gene: .
j_gene: TRBJ2-1
abundance: .

CDR3nt: TGTGCCAGCAGCCATCAGACACCACCGAGGGGCTACACCTTC
CDR3aa: CASSHQTPPRGYTF
v_gene: TRBV27
d_gene: .
j_gene: TRBJ1-2
abundance: .

CDR3nt: TGTGCCAGTAGTATGGGCCAGAAAACCGGGGAGCTGTTTTTT
CDR3aa: CASSMGQKTGELFF
v_gene: TRBV19
d_gene: .
j_gene: TRBJ2-2
abundance: once

CDR3nt: TGTGCCAGCAGCTCATCTAGGGATACGCAGTATTTT
CDR3aa: CASSSSRDTQYF
v_gene: TRBV13
d_gene: .
j_gene: TRBJ2-3
abundance: .

CDR3nt: TGCGCCAGCAGCCAATATGTCAGGGGCAGTGAGCAGTACTTC
CDR3aa: CASSQYVRGSEQYF
v_gene: TRBV4-1
d_gene: .
j_gene: TRBJ2-7
abundance: .

CDR3nt: TGCGCCAGCAGCTTAACGGGCAACACAGATACGCAGTATTTT
CDR3aa: CASSLTGNTDTQYF
v_gene: TRBV5-1
d_gene: .
j_gene: TRBJ2-3
abundance: once

CDR3nt: TGTGCCATCAGTGGCCGGGACAGGGAAGGTCAGCCCCAGCATTTT
CDR3aa: CAISGRDREGQPQHF
v_gene: TRBV10-3
d_gene: TRBD1
j_gene: TRBJ1-5
abundance: .

CDR3nt: TGTGCCAGCAGCCGTGTCACGGGACAGGGGGCGCCTGGGGCCAACGTCCTGACTTTC
CDR3aa: CASSRVTGQGAPGANVLTF
v_gene: TRBV4-2
d_gene: TRBD1
j_gene: TRBJ2-6
abundance: .

CDR3nt: TGTGCCAGCAGCGGAAGGGGCGGCGAGCAGTACTTC
CDR3aa: CASSGRGGEQYF
v_gene: TRBV7-9
d_gene: .
j_gene: TRBJ2-7
abundance: .

CDR3nt: TGTGCCAGCAGTCACAACAGGGGGCTTTTCGATACGCAGTATTTT
CDR3aa: CASSHNRGLFDTQYF
v_gene: TRBV25-1
d_gene: TRBD1
j_gene: TRBJ2-3
abundance: .

CDR3nt: TGTGCCAGCAACCTAGCGGGGGGTTCCACAGATACGCAGTATTTT
CDR3aa: CASNLAGGSTDTQYF
v_gene: TRBV11-2
d_gene: TRBD2
j_gene: TRBJ2-3
abundance: .

CDR3nt: TGCGCCAGCAGTCAGGCCGCGGGGTGGGGCACAGATACGCAGTATTTT
CDR3aa: CASSQAAGWGTDTQYF
v_gene: TRBV5-1
d_gene: .
j_gene: TRBJ2-3
abundance: .

CDR3nt: TGTGCCAGCAGTGAAGCCCTAGGGGAAGCTTTCTTT
CDR3aa: CASSEALGEAFF
v_gene: TRBV6-1
d_gene: .
j_gene: TRBJ1-1
abundance: .

CDR3nt: TGTGCCAGCAGTGAAAGTTGGTTTGAAGCTTTCTTT
CDR3aa: CASSESWFEAFF
v_gene: TRBV6-1
d_gene: .
j_gene: TRBJ1-1
abundance: once

CDR3nt: TGTGCCAGTAGTATTTCGGTCTATGGCTACACCTTC
CDR3aa: CASSISVYGYTF
v_gene: TRBV19
d_gene: .
j_gene: TRBJ1-2
abundance: .

CDR3nt: TGTGCCAGCAGTGTTGCAGGGAGCTCCTATAATTCACCCCTCCACTTT
CDR3aa: CASSVAGSSYNSPLHF
v_gene: TRBV6-1
d_gene: .
j_gene: TRBJ1-6
abundance: .

CDR3nt: TGTGCCAGCAGCTGGCCCGGACAGGGGTACAATGAGCAGTTCTTC
CDR3aa: CASSWPGQGYNEQFF
v_gene: TRBV5-4
d_gene: TRBD1
j_gene: TRBJ2-1
abundance: .

CDR3nt: TGTGCCAGCAGTTATGGGCATGGTAGAAACGAGCAGTACTTC
CDR3aa: CASSYGHGRNEQYF
v_gene: TRBV6-5
d_gene: .
j_gene: TRBJ2-7
abundance: .

CDR3nt: TGTGCCAGTAAGACAAGCATGAACACTGAAGCTTTCTTT
CDR3aa: CASKTSMNTEAFF
v_gene: TRBV19
d_gene: .
j_gene: TRBJ1-1
abundance: .

CDR3nt: TGTGCCAGTAGTATCACCTCCACTGGGGCCAACGTCCTGACTTTC
CDR3aa: CASSITSTGANVLTF
v_gene: TRBV19
d_gene: .
j_gene: TRBJ2-6
abundance: few

CDR3nt: TGTGCCAGCAGCCGTCAGATACAAGAGACCCAGTACTTC
CDR3aa: CASSRQIQETQYF
v_gene: TRBV4-2
d_gene: .
j_gene: TRBJ2-5
abundance: .

CDR3nt: TGCGCCAGCAGAGACACCGACTCCTACGAGCAGTACTTC
CDR3aa: CASRDTDSYEQYF
v_gene: TRBV10-2
d_gene: .
j_gene: TRBJ2-7
abundance: .

CDR3nt: TGTGCCAGCAGTTACTCGACAGGGGCTGGCTATGGCTACACCTTC
CDR3aa: CASSYSTGAGYGYTF
v_gene: TRBV6-6
d_gene: TRBD1
j_gene: TRBJ1-2
abundance: .

CDR3nt: TGTGCCAGCAGGTATAGCGGGGGGGCCTACAATGAGCAGTTCTTC
CDR3aa: CASRYSGGAYNEQFF
v_gene: TRBV2
d_gene: TRBD2
j_gene: TRBJ2-1
abundance: .

CDR3nt: TGTGCCAGCAGTCCTGCAGGGGGCCGACTGATTTTATGGTACTTC
CDR3aa: CASSPAGGRLILWYF
v_gene: TRBV6-1
d_gene: TRBD1
j_gene: TRBJ2-5
abundance: .

CDR3nt: TGTGCCAGCAGTCTACAGGGGACGGACGAGCAGTACTTC
CDR3aa: CASSLQGTDEQYF
v_gene: TRBV6-6
d_gene: TRBD1
j_gene: TRBJ2-7
abundance: .

CDR3nt: TGTGCCAGCAGCTCGGAGGTTTGGCAGCCCCAGCATTTT
CDR3aa: CASSSEVWQPQHF
v_gene: TRBV6-1
d_gene: .
j_gene: TRBJ1-5
abundance: .

CDR3nt: TGTGCCAGCAGCTCAAACGGTTACGAGCAGTACTTC
CDR3aa: CASSSNGYEQYF
v_gene: TRBV7-2
d_gene: .
j_gene: TRBJ2-7
abundance: .

CDR3nt: TGTGCCAGCAGCTTAGTACGAGAGACCCAGTACTTC
CDR3aa: CASSLVRETQYF
v_gene: TRBV7-9
d_gene: .
j_gene: TRBJ2-5
abundance: .

CDR3nt: TGTGCCAGCGGCAGGGGAAACACCATATATTTT
CDR3aa: CASGRGNTIYF
v_gene: TRBV5-4
d_gene: .
j_gene: TRBJ1-3
abundance: .

CDR3nt: TGCGCCAGCAGCTTGGGTACAGGGGGTTTGGAGCAGTACTTC
CDR3aa: CASSLGTGGLEQYF
v_gene: TRBV5-1
d_gene: TRBD1
j_gene: TRBJ2-7
abundance: .